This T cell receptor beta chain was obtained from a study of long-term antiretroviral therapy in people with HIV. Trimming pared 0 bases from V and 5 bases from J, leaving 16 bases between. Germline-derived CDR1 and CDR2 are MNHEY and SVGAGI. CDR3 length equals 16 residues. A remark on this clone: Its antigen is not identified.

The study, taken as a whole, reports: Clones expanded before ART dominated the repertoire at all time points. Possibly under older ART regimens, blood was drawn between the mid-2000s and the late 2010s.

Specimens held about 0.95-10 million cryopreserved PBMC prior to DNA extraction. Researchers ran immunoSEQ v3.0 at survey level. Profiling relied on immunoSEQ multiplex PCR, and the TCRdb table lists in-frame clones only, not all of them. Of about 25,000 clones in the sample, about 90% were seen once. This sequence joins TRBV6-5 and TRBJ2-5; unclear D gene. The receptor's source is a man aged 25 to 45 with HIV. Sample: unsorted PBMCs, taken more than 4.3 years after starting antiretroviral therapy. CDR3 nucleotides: TGTGCCAGCAGTTACTCGAAGTCCGCAACTGCCGAGACCCAGTACTTC. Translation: CASSYSKSATAETQYF.